Below are 11 T cell receptor beta chains sequenced from a single sample in a study of blood T cells in healthy people across ages. A sample-barcoded 5' primer and a J-beta primer mix were used in a second PCR of about 7 to 11 cycles. TCRdb reprocessed the 5' RACE reads via MiXCR and lists one record per CDR3 protein. Seen here are approximately 900,000 distinct CDR3 sequences, 25% to 35% observed once, and the top ten hold roughly a tenth. These sequences were also reported in another study, on T cells of mothers and their children.

Sequenced input: blood. The receptor set was obtained from a middle-aged woman in good health.

This clonotype was detected only a few times. This chain joins TRBV25-1 and TRBJ2-5, with D possibly TRBD2 on 5 matching bases. V was clipped by 3 bases and J by 5 bases, with 19 bases between them. Per germline, CDR1 MGHDK and CDR2 SYGVNS. The CDR3 is made up of 16 amino acids. CDR3 in DNA: TGTGCCAGCAGTGATTCTAAACTAGACCCGGGGGAGACCCAGTACTTC. This encodes CASSDSKLDPGETQYF.

The chain uses TRBV6-5 and TRBJ1-1, with 7 positions matching TRBD1. The CDR3 contains 15 residues. Unmatched junction bases numbered 12, after V lost 11 bases and J lost 0 bases. Germline loops: CDR1 MNHEY, CDR2 SVGAGI. As DNA, the CDR3 is TGTGCCGGCAAACCCGGACAGGACATGAACACTGAAGCTTTCTTT. Translating it yields CAGKPGQDMNTEAFF.

This clonotype appeared a few times. This chain joins TRBV20-1 and TRBJ1-6; a weak D match, TRBD1 (5 bases). The CDR3 is 15 residues long. V was clipped by 0 bases and J by 9 bases, with 15 bases between them. Germline V gives CDR1 DFQATT, CDR2 SNEGSKA (reference sequence). DNA for the CDR3: TGCAGTGCTAGAGATCGGGGTAGGGGTCTTTCACCCCTCCACTTT. It codes for CSARDRGRGLSPLHF.

J is TRBJ1-1 and V is TRBV18, with D hard to call. V was pared by 2 bases and J by 3 bases, with 7 bases between. CDR1 is KGHSH, CDR2 LQKENI, per germline. The CDR3 extends over 13 amino acids. DNA of the CDR3: TGTGCCAGCTCACCAGAAGGATACACTGAAGCTTTCTTT. The encoded protein is CASSPEGYTEAFF.

The chain couples TRBV3-1 to TRBJ1-2; D is possibly TRBD1 (5 bases). This CDR3 has 14 residues. Deletions cut 3 bases from V and 1 base from J, with 9 bases between. The V gene's germline CDR1 is LGHDT and CDR2 YNNKEL (reference sequence). The CDR3 nucleotides read TGTGCCAGCAGCCAGACGACAGATAACTATGGCTACACCTTC. Amino acids: CASSQTTDNYGYTF.

Points on this clonotype: Being one base from a much bigger clone, this may be a read error. The genes are TRBV5-1 and TRBJ1-2, with 8 bases that match TRBD1. Germline CDR1 reads SGHRS; CDR2 reads YFSETQ. The CDR3 spans 15 residues. DNA of the CDR3: TGCGCCAGGAGCTTGGGCGGACAGGGTGAATATGGCTACACCTTC. Protein: CARSLGGQGEYGYTF.

This clonotype was seen only a few times. The rearrangement joins TRBV4-3 to TRBJ1-3, with 8 bases lining up with TRBD1. CDR1 is LGHNA, CDR2 YSLEER, per germline. V dropped 1 base and J dropped 2; count of bases not matched to a gene: 1. This CDR3 spans 15 amino acids. CDR3 in amino acids: CASSQVTGAGNTIYF. The CDR3 coding sequence is TGCGCCAGCAGCCAAGTGACAGGGGCTGGAAACACCATATATTTT.

The rearrangement joins TRBV27 to TRBJ2-7; D not certain. The CDR3 has 13 amino acids. Trimming took 7 bases from V and 2 from J, leaving 12 bases between them. Germline loops: CDR1 MNHEY, CDR2 SMNVEV (reference sequence). CDR3: CASKRTATYEQYF. The CDR3, as DNA: TGTGCCAGCAAAAGGACGGCTACCTACGAGCAGTACTTC.

The rearrangement links TRBV19 to TRBJ1-2; TRBD1 matches at 8 bases. CDR1 is LNHDA and CDR2 is SQIVND in the germline V gene (reference sequence). After removal of 4 bases from V and 2 bases from J, the junction contained 9 bases not matched to a gene. The CDR3 totals 16 residues. As DNA, the CDR3 is TGTGCCAGTAGTAACGACAGGGGCCTCGAAAACTATGGCTACACCTTC. Amino acid sequence: CASSNDRGLENYGYTF.

The V and J genes are TRBV7-2 and TRBJ2-1; tentative D call: TRBD2 (5 bases). The germline V gene has CDR1 SGHTA and CDR2 FQGNSA. The CDR3 totals 17 residues. Trimming took off 3 bases at V and 4 bases at J, with 19 bases between the two ends. The CDR3 DNA sequence: TGTGCCAGCAGCTTTCGGGAAACTGTGGCAGGATACAATGAGCAGTTCTTC. It is translated as CASSFRETVAGYNEQFF.

In this sample, this clonotype turned up many times. The chain combines TRBV12-3 or TRBV12-4 with TRBJ2-7; 11 nucleotides line up with TRBD1. The CDR3 has 15 amino acids. J was trimmed by 1 base and V by 4 bases; bases with no gene match: 3. The CDR3 is CASSWGTGGSYEQYF. The CDR3 DNA sequence: TGTGCCAGCAGTTGGGGGACAGGGGGATCCTACGAGCAGTACTTC.